The clone carrying this T cell receptor beta chain was detected many times. The sample comes from a study of T cells in Graves' hyperthyroidism and ophthalmopathy. This CDR3 contains 13 residues. Between the trimmed V and J ends, which lost 5 bases and 5 bases, there was a span of 12 bases. CDR1 and CDR2 (germline): KGHSH, LQKENI. The investigators amplified TCR beta CDR3 regions from RNA transcripts. Primed by the HTBI set, a first-round RT-PCR was run on the TCR CDR3. TCRdb redid the calling of the multiplex PCR reads with MiXCR, one entry per CDR3 protein. The sample gives some 700,000 distinct CDR3 sequences, roughly a sixth of which show up once; 15% to 19% is in the top ten.

The rearrangement uses TRBV18 and TRBJ1-1; D remains unclear. This TCR was sampled from a man aged 45-60 years with Graves' hyperthyroidism. Sequenced material: blood. Here the CDR3 DNA reads TGTGCCAGCTCAAGAGAGAGGGAGACTGAAGCTTTCTTT. Translated, it gives CASSRERETEAFF.